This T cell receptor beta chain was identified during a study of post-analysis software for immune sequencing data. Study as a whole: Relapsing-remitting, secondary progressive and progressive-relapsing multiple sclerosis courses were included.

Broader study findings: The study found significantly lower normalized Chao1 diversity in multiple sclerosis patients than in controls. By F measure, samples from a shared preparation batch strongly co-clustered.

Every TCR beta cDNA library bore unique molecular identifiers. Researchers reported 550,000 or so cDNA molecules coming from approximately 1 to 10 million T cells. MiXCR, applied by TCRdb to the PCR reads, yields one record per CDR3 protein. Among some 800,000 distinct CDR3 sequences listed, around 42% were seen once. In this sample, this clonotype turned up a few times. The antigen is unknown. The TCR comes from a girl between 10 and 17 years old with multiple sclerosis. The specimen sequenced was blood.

The CDR3 reads CAKGSREGDTEAFF. The CDR3 DNA sequence: TGTGCCAAGGGATCCAGGGAGGGGGACACTGAAGCTTTCTTT. The chain links TRBV15 to TRBJ1-1; D perhaps matches TRBD1 (6 bases). CDR3 length: 14 amino acids. V was trimmed by 10 bases and J by 3 bases, leaving 18 bases between them. CDR1 LNHNV and CDR2 YYDKDF come from the germline V gene (reference sequence).